Each of the 18 T cell receptor beta chains below was sequenced from the same sample in a study of blood T cell repertoires in COVID-19. The data were produced by immunoSEQ multiplex PCR, yet TCRdb's version contains in-frame clones alone and is incomplete. The sample has 220,000 or so clones; around 91% are singletons. Source material: PBMCs or T cells enriched from blood (not recorded which). All receptors derive from a man aged 25-40 years who had been exposed to COVID-19.

The chain is built from TRBV12-3 or TRBV12-4 and TRBJ2-7; D not resolved. The germline V and J ends were trimmed by 4 bases and 0 bases, with 7 bases remaining between them. CDR3 length: 13 residues. Written as DNA, the CDR3 is TGTGCCAGCAGTTCCCCGGGCTCCTACGAGCAGTACTTC. Translation: CASSSPGSYEQYF.

Only one count was recorded for this clone. The V gene is TRBV19, the J gene TRBJ1-5; possible D gene TRBD1, 6 bases. The length of the CDR3 is 16 residues. Trimming took off 7 bases at V and 1 base at J, with 17 bases between the two ends. The germline V gene has CDR1 LNHDA and CDR2 SQIVND (reference sequence). The CDR3 bases are TGTGCCAGTAAAGTTCGTCAGGGGTTAAGCAATCAGCCCCAGCATTTT. This gives the protein CASKVRQGLSNQPQHF.

This rearrangement joins TRBV29-1 to TRBJ2-7, with 7 bases fitting TRBD1. The CDR3 loop spans 13 amino acids. V lost 4 bases and J lost 3; bases outside the gene matches: 6. The germline CDR1 and CDR2 sequences are SQVTM and ANQGSEA. The CDR3 nucleotides are TGCAGCGTTGCCGGGACAGCAGTCTACGAGCAGTACTTC. Translation: CSVAGTAVYEQYF.

V gene TRBV19 combines with J gene TRBJ1-2; 7 bases align to TRBD1. V shed 4 bases, J shed 6 bases, and the junction held 11 bases outside the gene matches. CDR3 length: 15 residues. Germline V CDR1 and CDR2: LNHDA, SQIVND (reference sequence). CDR3 in amino acids: CASSTPNRGGNGYTF. The CDR3 region has the DNA TGTGCCAGTAGTACCCCCAACAGGGGTGGTAATGGCTACACCTTC. Combining the CDR3 with reference TRBV19 and TRBJ1-2 gives the whole variable domain DGGITQSPKYLFRKEGQNVTLSCEQNLNHDAMYWYRQDPGQGLRLIYYSQIVNDFQKGDIAEGYSVSREKKESFPLTVTSAQKNPTAFYLCASSTPNRGGNGYTFGSGTRLTVV.

This clone was counted once. The chain combines TRBV7-9 with TRBJ1-2; D is unresolved. Trimming cost V 1 base and J 6 bases, with 3 bases left between them. The CDR3 length is 11 residues. Germline CDR1 is SEHNR and CDR2 is FQNEAQ (reference sequence). CDR3 in amino acids: CASSLEHGYTF. CDR3 coding DNA: TGTGCCAGCAGCTTAGAGCATGGCTACACCTTC.

Comment on this clone: Other DNA sequences in the sample encode the same CDR3. V gene TRBV6-5 combines with J gene TRBJ2-2, with D unclear. V was trimmed by 2 bases and J by 7 bases, leaving 5 bases between them. The CDR3 has 12 amino acids. Germline values: CDR1 MNHEY, CDR2 SVGAGI. CDR3 bases: TGTGCCAGCAGTTACCGAGGCGGGGAGCTGTTTTTT. This gives the protein CASSYRGGELFF.

The table lists this clone with a count of one. V is TRBV11-1 and J is TRBJ2-1, with 10 bases fitting TRBD2. The V gene's germline CDR1 is SGHAT and CDR2 FQDESV (reference sequence). The V and J ends lost 2 bases and 2 bases, in that order; junction bases with no gene match: 0. The CDR3 totals 15 residues. DNA for the CDR3: TGTGCCAGCAGCTTACTAGCGGGGGCCTACAATGAGCAGTTCTTC. Its translation: CASSLLAGAYNEQFF.

The V and J genes are TRBV19 and TRBJ2-3, with 7 bases that match TRBD1. The germline gives CDR1 LNHDA, CDR2 SQIVND (reference sequence). The CDR3 spans 12 residues. Unmatched junction bases numbered 5, after V lost 6 bases and J lost 8 bases. DNA for the CDR3: TGTGCCAGTAGGGACAGGCATCTTACGCAGTATTTT. Protein sequence: CASRDRHLTQYF. Drawing the rest from reference TRBV19 and TRBJ2-3, the complete variable domain is DGGITQSPKYLFRKEGQNVTLSCEQNLNHDAMYWYRQDPGQGLRLIYYSQIVNDFQKGDIAEGYSVSREKKESFPLTVTSAQKNPTAFYLCASRDRHLTQYFGPGTRLTVL.

The V gene is TRBV2, the J gene TRBJ2-7; D unresolved. V was trimmed by 0 bases and J by 4 bases, leaving 10 bases between them. The CDR3 is made up of 14 amino acids. Germline V gene sequence: CDR1 SNHLY, CDR2 FYNNEI. The CDR3 region has the DNA TGTGCCAGCAGTGAAGCGTACAGCTCGTACGAGCAGTACTTC. It yields the protein CASSEAYSSYEQYF. The variable domain in full, completed from reference TRBV2 and TRBJ2-7, reads EPEVTQTPSHQVTQMGQEVILRCVPISNHLYFYWYRQILGQKVEFLVSFYNNEISEKSEIFDDQFSVERPDGSNFTLKIRSTKLEDSAMYFCASSEAYSSYEQYFGPGTRLTVT.

V gene TRBV7-3 combines with J gene TRBJ2-2, with 7 bases aligning to TRBD1. Unmatched junction bases numbered 13, after V lost 6 bases and J lost 6 bases. From germline, CDR1 is SGHTA and CDR2 FQGTGA. This CDR3 comprises 16 residues. Here the CDR3 reads CASSQNGQVWPGELFF. The CDR3, as DNA: TGTGCCAGCAGTCAAAACGGACAGGTTTGGCCCGGGGAGCTGTTTTTT.

This clone was recorded once. The V gene is TRBV19, the J gene TRBJ1-4; D is undetermined. V was cut by 0 bases and J by 7 bases, with 3 bases left in between. Germline V CDR1 and CDR2: LNHDA, SQIVND (reference sequence). This CDR3 contains 12 residues. CDR3 loop: CASSIDREKLFF. As DNA, the CDR3 is TGTGCCAGTAGTATAGATCGTGAAAAACTGTTTTTT.

The chain carries TRBV7-2 and TRBJ1-4; D is unresolved. Germline-derived CDR1 and CDR2 are SGHTA and FQGNSA. The CDR3 contains 14 residues. V was shortened by 5 bases and J by 2 bases, with 9 bases between the two germline ends. CDR3 region: CASSPQATNEKLFF. The DNA for the CDR3 is TGTGCCAGCAGCCCTCAAGCCACTAATGAAAAACTGTTTTTT.

The chain uses TRBV4-1 and TRBJ2-3; D remains ambiguous. Trimming took off 0 bases at V and 2 bases at J, with 9 bases between the two ends. The germline V gene encodes CDR1 MGHRA and CDR2 YSYEKL. The CDR3 totals 15 residues. CDR3 coding DNA: TGCGCCAGCAGCCAAGACGAGGATATCACAGATACGCAGTATTTT. This sequence encodes CASSQDEDITDTQYF.

The CDR3 DNA reads as TGTGCCAGCAGATCACAGGGGCAGGCCACTGAAGCTTTCTTT. Translation: CASRSQGQATEAFF. J is TRBJ1-1 and V is TRBV2, with TRBD1 matching over 7 bases. The V segment lost 6 bases and the J segment 4 bases; nucleotides outside the gene matches: 8. The CDR3 runs to 14 residues. Per germline, CDR1 SNHLY and CDR2 FYNNEI.

This chain connects TRBV21-1 to TRBJ1-3. TRBV21-1 is termed a pseudogene. This CDR3 has 17 residues. The CDR3 DNA reads TGTGCCAGCAGCACAAGAGGCGGGGTGGAAGCCGGAAACACCATATATTTT. This gives the protein CASSTRGGVEAGNTIYF.

The V gene is TRBV6-5, the J gene TRBJ2-1; D ambiguous. This CDR3 region has 13 residues. The germline CDR1 and CDR2 sequences are MNHEY and SVGAGI. Trimming shortened V by 5 bases and J by 4 bases, and 9 bases separated the two germline ends. In nucleotides, the CDR3 is TGTGCCAGCAGTAGTACATGGTACAATGAGCAGTTCTTC. Translating gives CASSSTWYNEQFF.

This chain uses TRBV21-1 with TRBJ1-1. TRBV21-1 is reported as a pseudogene. The CDR3 has 11 residues. The CDR3: CASSPNTEAFF. The CDR3 DNA follows: TGTGCCAGCAGCCCTAACACTGAAGCTTTCTTT.

The rearrangement uses TRBV18 and TRBJ2-1; TRBD2 aligns across 8 bases. Germline V gene lookup returns CDR1 KGHSH and CDR2 LQKENI. The V gene end was trimmed by 4 bases and the J gene end by 6 bases; junction bases not matched to a gene: 8. This CDR3 spans 15 amino acids. The CDR3 here is CASSQTGGPLNEQFF. CDR3 DNA: TGTGCCAGCTCACAGACGGGGGGGCCCCTCAATGAGCAGTTCTTC. Full variable domain (missing parts from reference TRBV18 and TRBJ2-1): NAGVMQNPRHLVRRRGQEARLRCSPMKGHSHVYWYRQLPEEGLKFMVYLQKENIIDESGMPKERFSAEFPKEGPSILRIQQVVRGDSAAYFCASSQTGGPLNEQFFGPGTRLTVL.